A selection of T cell receptor beta chains follows, all from one sample in a study of blood T cell repertoires in COVID-19. Produced via immunoSEQ multiplex PCR; TCRdb's table is partial and in-frame only. The table shows tens of thousands of clones, with about 82% occurring only once. The sequenced sample consisted of peripheral blood. Receptors were obtained from a man aged 45-65 years with active COVID-19. The CDR3 runs from the conserved cysteine through the conserved F or W. A D gene is named only where the DNA matches it firmly. Some rows have no size entry. The others give once, few or many, or a class for an expanded clone.

TRBJ1-1	TRBD1	-	TRBV6-2/TRBV6-3	CASRRPQGGGTEAFF	TGTGCCAGCCGCCGCCCCCAGGGGGGTGGGACTGAAGCTTTCTTT
TRBJ1-2	-	-	TRBV5-1	CASTRRGEHYGYTF	TGCGCCAGCACCAGGCGGGGTGAACACTATGGCTACACCTTC
TRBJ2-1	TRBD2	-	TRBV27	CASSHSGRGSYNEQFF	TGTGCCAGCAGTCATAGCGGGAGAGGCTCCTACAATGAGCAGTTCTTC
TRBJ2-5	TRBD2	-	TRBV24-1	CATSALLADQETQYF	TGTGCCACCAGTGCTCTACTAGCGGATCAAGAGACCCAGTACTTC
TRBJ2-7	TRBD1	few	TRBV7-9	CASSLGTGAYEQYF	TGTGCCAGCAGCTTAGGGACAGGGGCCTACGAGCAGTACTTC
TRBJ2-1	TRBD2	once	TRBV3-1/TRBV3-2	CASSQGGTSGGKQFF	TGTGCCAGCAGCCAAGGTGGGACTAGCGGTGGGAAACAGTTCTTC
TRBJ2-1	TRBD2	-	TRBV19	CASSQRESSYNEQFF	TGTGCCAGTTCCCAGCGGGAGTCCTCCTACAATGAGCAGTTCTTC
TRBJ2-1	-	-	TRBV24-1	CATSDVPSGSSYNEQFF	TGTGCCACCAGTGACGTCCCCTCCGGGAGCTCCTACAATGAGCAGTTCTTC
TRBJ2-5	TRBD2	-	TRBV6-2/TRBV6-3	CASSYLGLAGGPASSRTQYF	TGTGCCAGCAGTTACCTTGGACTAGCGGGGGGGCCCGCGAGTTCGCGGACCCAGTACTTC
TRBJ1-6	TRBD1	-	TRBV5-6	CASSPGQPTQPGMGF	TGTGCCAGCAGCCCGGGACAGCCGACCCAGCCCGGTATGGGTTTT
TRBJ1-6	TRBD1	few	TRBV4-1	CASSQEGQGAKLNNSPLHF	TGCGCCAGCAGCCAAGAAGGACAGGGGGCGAAACTAAATAATTCACCCCTCCACTTT
TRBJ1-3	-	-	TRBV11-2	CASSLLQLSGNTIYF	TGTGCCAGCAGCTTACTACAGCTCTCTGGAAACACCATATATTTT
TRBJ2-5	TRBD1	-	TRBV7-8	CASSAYRGREETQYF	TGTGCCAGCAGCGCATACAGGGGGCGCGAAGAGACCCAGTACTTC
TRBJ2-6	-	-	TRBV19	CASSVSSGANVLTF	TGTGCCAGTAGTGTGAGTTCTGGGGCCAACGTCCTGACTTTC
TRBJ2-5	TRBD2	-	TRBV3-1/TRBV3-2	CASSHRTSGSRETQYF	TGTGCCAGCAGCCACCGGACTAGCGGGAGTCGAGAGACCCAGTACTTC
TRBJ1-2	-	-	TRBV7-9	CASSLVGNYGYTF	TGTGCCAGCAGCTTAGTCGGGAACTATGGCTACACCTTC
TRBJ1-3	TRBD1	-	TRBV19	CASSIGQGAGNTIYF	TGTGCCAGTAGTATAGGTCAGGGGGCTGGAAACACCATATATTTT
TRBJ1-2	-	-	TRBV12-3/TRBV12-4	CASSSGRYYTF	TGTGCCAGCTCGTCGGGGAGGTACTACACCTTC
TRBJ2-2	-	once	TRBV24-1	CATSTRDGELFF	TGTGCCACCAGTACCCGGGACGGGGAGCTGTTTTTT
TRBJ1-5	-	-	TRBV24-1	CATSDRVNQPQHF	TGTGCCACCAGTGACCGGGTTAATCAGCCCCAGCATTTT
TRBJ2-5	TRBD1	-	TRBV2	CASSGDRGRQTQYF	TGTGCCAGCAGTGGGGACAGGGGGAGGCAGACCCAGTACTTC
TRBJ1-4	TRBD1	once	TRBV2	CASSVQGTTNEKLFF	TGTGCCAGCAGTGTACAGGGGACAACTAATGAAAAACTGTTTTTT
TRBJ1-3	TRBD1	-	TRBV4-1	CASSQPDRGRGNTIYF	TGCGCCAGCAGCCAACCCGACAGGGGTCGTGGAAACACCATATATTTT
TRBJ2-3	TRBD1	-	TRBV10-3	CAIGQDSTDTQYF	TGTGCCATCGGACAGGACAGCACAGATACGCAGTATTTT
TRBJ1-2	-	-	TRBV6-2/TRBV6-3	CASRPSTGRTYGYTF	TGTGCCAGCAGGCCTTCCACGGGGAGGACCTATGGCTACACCTTC
TRBJ1-4	TRBD1	-	TRBV5-1	CASSLGLGQGAANEKLFF	TGCGCCAGCAGCTTGGGATTGGGCCAGGGGGCCGCTAATGAAAAACTGTTTTTT